One and the same sample provided the 10 T cell receptor beta chains below, sequenced in a study of cytomegalovirus exposure and HLA in healthy donors. Clones were read by immunoSEQ multiplex PCR, and TCRdb kept only the in-frame ones, dropping some. The data hold about 50,000 clones, with over 85% observed a single time. What was sequenced was PBMCs. The receptor source for this set is a man between 18 and 29 years old in good health and CMV-seronegative.

The chain carries TRBV7-2 and TRBJ2-1; TRBD2 is a possible D gene (6 bases). This CDR3 contains 16 residues. In germline, CDR1 is SGHTA, CDR2 FQGNSA. Trimming removed 5 bases from V and 4 bases from J, with 18 bases in between. CDR3 loop: CASSTQVSSGYNEQFF. The DNA of the CDR3 is TGTGCCAGCAGCACCCAGGTTAGTAGCGGATACAATGAGCAGTTCTTC. Full variable domain (remainder filled in from reference TRBV7-2 and TRBJ2-1): GAGVSQSPSNKVTEKGKDVELRCDPISGHTALYWYRQSLGQGLEFLIYFQGNSAPDKSGLPSDRFSAERTGGSVSTLTIQRTQQEDSAVYLCASSTQVSSGYNEQFFGPGTRLTVL.

This chain uses TRBV13 with TRBJ2-5; D gene unclear. This CDR3 is 13 amino acids long. V was cut by 5 bases and J by 2 bases, with 9 bases left in between. Germline V CDR1 and CDR2: PRHDT, FYEKMQ (reference sequence). CDR3 sequence: CASSPLSQETQYF. In DNA form, the CDR3 reads TGTGCCAGCAGCCCTTTGTCTCAAGAGACCCAGTACTTC.

This sequence joins TRBV7-9 and TRBJ1-2, with 7 bases matching TRBD1. Trimming at V came to 5 bases and at J to 9 bases, leaving 9 bases not matched to a gene. The CDR3 has 13 amino acids. Germline V gene sequence: CDR1 SEHNR, CDR2 FQNEAQ (reference sequence). The CDR3 spells CASSPDRVGSYTF. CDR3 in DNA: TGTGCCAGCAGCCCCGACAGGGTTGGGAGCTACACCTTC. Drawing the rest from reference TRBV7-9 and TRBJ1-2, the complete variable domain is DTGVSQNPRHKITKRGQNVTFRCDPISEHNRLYWYRQTLGQGPEFLTYFQNEAQLEKSRLLSDRFSAERPKGSFSTLEIQRTEQGDSAMYLCASSPDRVGSYTFGSGTRLTVV.

This chain joins TRBV7-3 and TRBJ2-1; 8 bases line up with TRBD2. J was trimmed by 10 bases and V by 0 bases; bases with no gene match: 2. The CDR3 runs to 13 residues. Germline values: CDR1 SGHTA, CDR2 FQGTGA. This CDR3 reads CASSLTASGEQFF. The CDR3 region has the DNA TGTGCCAGCAGCTTAACGGCTAGCGGGGAGCAGTTCTTC. The full variable domain, its missing parts supplied by reference TRBV7-3 and TRBJ2-1, is GAGVSQTPSNKVTEKGKYVELRCDPISGHTALYWYRQSLGQGPEFLIYFQGTGAADDSGLPNDRFFAVRPEGSVSTLKIQRTERGDSAVYLCASSLTASGEQFFGPGTRLTVL.

The rearrangement uses TRBV7-8 and TRBJ2-7; D gene ambiguous. V was clipped by 3 bases and J by 1 base, with 22 bases between them. There are 18 residues in the CDR3. In germline, CDR1 is SGHVS, CDR2 FQNEAQ. The CDR3 DNA reads TGTGCCAGCAGCTTTGATACAGTAGGAAGGTCCAGATCCTACGAGCAGTACTTC. Its protein product is CASSFDTVGRSRSYEQYF.

V and J are TRBV6-4 and TRBJ2-2; TRBD2 is a possible D gene (5 bases). Germline loops: CDR1 MRHNA, CDR2 SNTAGT. The V and J ends lost 0 bases and 4 bases respectively, with 15 bases between them. CDR3 length equals 17 residues. In DNA, the CDR3 is TGTGCCAGCAGTGACTCCGACCGGGGAGAGGGCACCGGGGAGCTGTTTTTT. Translated: CASSDSDRGEGTGELFF.

V gene TRBV7-9 combines with J gene TRBJ2-7, with 8 bases lining up with TRBD2. The CDR3 has 15 amino acids. After removal of 5 bases from V and 5 bases from J, the junction contained 11 bases not matched to a gene. Germline assignment: CDR1 SEHNR and CDR2 FQNEAQ (reference sequence). CDR3 DNA: TGTGCCAGCAGCCTACTGCCGGGAGGGAAGAACGAGCAGTACTTC. This codes for CASSLLPGGKNEQYF.

This clone showed up just once. This chain links TRBV11-3 with TRBJ2-2; 8 bases match TRBD2. This CDR3 comprises 16 residues. Germline trimming cut 5 bases from V and 3 bases from J; bases unmatched to any gene: 8. Germline V gives CDR1 SGHNT, CDR2 YENEEA. CDR3 DNA: TGTGCCAGCAGCCCACGGGGGGGTGTTTACACCGGGGAGCTGTTTTTT. Amino acid sequence: CASSPRGGVYTGELFF.

CDR3 sequence (DNA): TGCGCCAGCAGTCAAGGAGGAGGGACCCAAGAGACCCAGTACTTC. Translating it yields CASSQGGGTQETQYF. The chain carries TRBV5-1 and TRBJ2-5; D perhaps matches TRBD2 (6 bases). The germline V gene has CDR1 SGHRS and CDR2 YFSETQ. CDR3 size: 15 residues. The V end lost 5 bases, the J end lost 1 base, and 15 bases lay between the germline ends.

The rearrangement uses TRBV14 and TRBJ2-1; 10 nucleotides agree with TRBD2. With V trimmed by 1 base and J by 4 bases, 4 bases remained unmatched. The CDR3 is made up of 16 amino acids. Germline assignment: CDR1 SGHDN and CDR2 FVKESK. Here the CDR3 reads CASSQAGLAEYNEQFF. The CDR3 nucleotides are TGTGCCAGCAGCCAAGCCGGACTAGCGGAATACAATGAGCAGTTCTTC.